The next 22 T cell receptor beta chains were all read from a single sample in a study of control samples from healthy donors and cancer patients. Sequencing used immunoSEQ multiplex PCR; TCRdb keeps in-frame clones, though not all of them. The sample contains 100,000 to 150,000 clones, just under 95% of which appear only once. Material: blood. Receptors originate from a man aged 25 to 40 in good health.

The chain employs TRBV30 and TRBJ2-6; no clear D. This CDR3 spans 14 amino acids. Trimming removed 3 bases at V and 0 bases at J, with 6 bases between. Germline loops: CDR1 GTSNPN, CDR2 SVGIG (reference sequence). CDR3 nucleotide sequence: TGTGCCTGGAGGACGTTCTCTGGGGCCAACGTCCTGACTTTC. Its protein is CAWRTFSGANVLTF.

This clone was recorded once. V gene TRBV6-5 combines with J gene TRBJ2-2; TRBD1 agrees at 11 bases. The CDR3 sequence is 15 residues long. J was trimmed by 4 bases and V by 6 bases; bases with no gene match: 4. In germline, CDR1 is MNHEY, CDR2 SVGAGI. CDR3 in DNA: TGTGCCAGCAGGGGGGACAGGGGGTCCACCGGGGAGCTGTTTTTT. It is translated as CASRGDRGSTGELFF.

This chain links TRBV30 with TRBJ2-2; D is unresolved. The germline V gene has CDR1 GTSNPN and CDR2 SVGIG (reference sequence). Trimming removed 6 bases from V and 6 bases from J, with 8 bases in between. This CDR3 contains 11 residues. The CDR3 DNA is TGTGCCTGTGCCGTCCCCGGGGAGCTGTTTTTT. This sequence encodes CACAVPGELFF.

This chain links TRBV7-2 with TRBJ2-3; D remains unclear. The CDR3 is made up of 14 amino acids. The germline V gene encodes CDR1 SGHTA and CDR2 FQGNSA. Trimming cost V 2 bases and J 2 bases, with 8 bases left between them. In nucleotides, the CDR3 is TGTGCCAGCAGCTTAACCTTAGTCACAGATACGCAGTATTTT. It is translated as CASSLTLVTDTQYF.

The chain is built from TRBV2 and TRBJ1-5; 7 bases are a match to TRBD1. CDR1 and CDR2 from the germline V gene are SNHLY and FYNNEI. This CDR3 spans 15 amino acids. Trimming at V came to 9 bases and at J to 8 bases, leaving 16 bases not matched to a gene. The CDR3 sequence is CASAGTVSSGEPQHF. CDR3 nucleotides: TGTGCCAGTGCCGGGACAGTATCCTCCGGGGAGCCCCAGCATTTT.

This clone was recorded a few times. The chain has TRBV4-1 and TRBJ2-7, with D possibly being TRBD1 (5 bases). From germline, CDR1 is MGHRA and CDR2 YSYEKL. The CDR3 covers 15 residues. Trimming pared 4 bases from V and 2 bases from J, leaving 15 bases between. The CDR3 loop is CASSPSDKGTYEQYF. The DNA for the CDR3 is TGCGCCAGCAGCCCTTCGGACAAGGGAACCTACGAGCAGTACTTC.

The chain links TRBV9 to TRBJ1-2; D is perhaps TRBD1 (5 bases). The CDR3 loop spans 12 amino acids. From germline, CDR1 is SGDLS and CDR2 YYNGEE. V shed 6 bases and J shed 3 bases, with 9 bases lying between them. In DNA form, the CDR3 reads TGTGCCAGCACCGACAGATACTATGGCTACACCTTC. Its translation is CASTDRYYGYTF.

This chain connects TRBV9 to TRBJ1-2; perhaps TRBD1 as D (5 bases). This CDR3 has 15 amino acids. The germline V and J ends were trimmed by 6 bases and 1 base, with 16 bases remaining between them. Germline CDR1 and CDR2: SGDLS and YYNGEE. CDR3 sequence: CASTLGGDDNYGYTF. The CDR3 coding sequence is TGTGCCAGCACCCTCGGGGGGGACGATAACTATGGCTACACCTTC.

This CDR3 is CASSYSVEIIHGYTF. The CDR3 DNA reads TGTGCCAGCAGTTACTCTGTCGAGATAATCCATGGCTACACCTTC. The V and J genes are TRBV6-2 or TRBV6-3 and TRBJ1-2; D gene unclear. The V gene's germline CDR1 is MNHEY and CDR2 SVGEGT. V was pared by 0 bases and J by 6 bases, with 14 bases between. The CDR3 is made up of 15 amino acids.

CDR3 DNA sequence: TGTGCCAGTAGTAGATACAGGGGAGAGGACTATGGCTACACCTTC. Its protein product is CASSRYRGEDYGYTF. The chain recombines TRBV19 with TRBJ1-2; TRBD1 aligns across 7 bases. The CDR3 sequence is 15 residues long. Germline trimming cut 4 bases from V and 3 bases from J; bases unmatched to any gene: 8. CDR1 is LNHDA and CDR2 is SQIVND in the germline V gene (reference sequence).

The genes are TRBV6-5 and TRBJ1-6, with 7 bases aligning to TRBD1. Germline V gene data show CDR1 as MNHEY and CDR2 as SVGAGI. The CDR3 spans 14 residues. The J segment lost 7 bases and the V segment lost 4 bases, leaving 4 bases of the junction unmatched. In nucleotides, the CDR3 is TGTGCCAGCAGTTCAGGGGGTTTCAATTCACCCCTCCACTTT. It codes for CASSSGGFNSPLHF.

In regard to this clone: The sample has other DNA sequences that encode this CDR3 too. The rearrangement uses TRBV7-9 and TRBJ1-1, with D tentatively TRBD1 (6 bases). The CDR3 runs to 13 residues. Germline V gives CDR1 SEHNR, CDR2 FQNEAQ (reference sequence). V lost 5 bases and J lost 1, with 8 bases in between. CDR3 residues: CASSPRGNTEAFF. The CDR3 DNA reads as TGTGCCAGCAGCCCCAGGGGGAACACTGAAGCTTTCTTT.

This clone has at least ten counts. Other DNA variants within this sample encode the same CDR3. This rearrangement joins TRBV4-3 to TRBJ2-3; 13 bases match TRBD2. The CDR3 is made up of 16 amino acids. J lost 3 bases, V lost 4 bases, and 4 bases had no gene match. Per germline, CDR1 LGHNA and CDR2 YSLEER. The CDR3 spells CASSRGTSGATDTQYF. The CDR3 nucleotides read TGCGCCAGCAGCCGAGGGACTAGCGGGGCAACAGATACGCAGTATTTT.

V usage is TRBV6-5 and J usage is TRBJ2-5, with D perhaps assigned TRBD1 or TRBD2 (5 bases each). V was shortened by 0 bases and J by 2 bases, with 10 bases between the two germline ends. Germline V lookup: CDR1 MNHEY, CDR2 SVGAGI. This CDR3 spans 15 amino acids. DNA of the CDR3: TGTGCCAGCAGTTACTCCGGGGCGGCTCAAGAGACCCAGTACTTC. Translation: CASSYSGAAQETQYF.

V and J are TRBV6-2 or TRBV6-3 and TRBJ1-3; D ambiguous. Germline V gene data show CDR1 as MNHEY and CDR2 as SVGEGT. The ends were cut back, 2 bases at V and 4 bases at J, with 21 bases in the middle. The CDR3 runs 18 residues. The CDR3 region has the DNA TGTGCCAGCAGTTACGACATCAGCACCTGGTCCGTGGGAAACACCATATATTTT. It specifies CASSYDISTWSVGNTIYF.

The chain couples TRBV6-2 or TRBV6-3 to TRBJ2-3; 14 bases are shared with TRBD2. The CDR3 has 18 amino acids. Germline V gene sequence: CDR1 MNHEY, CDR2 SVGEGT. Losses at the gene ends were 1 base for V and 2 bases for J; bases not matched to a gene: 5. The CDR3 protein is CASSYWTSGRSITDTQYF. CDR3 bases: TGTGCCAGCAGTTACTGGACTAGCGGGAGGTCAATCACAGATACGCAGTATTTT.

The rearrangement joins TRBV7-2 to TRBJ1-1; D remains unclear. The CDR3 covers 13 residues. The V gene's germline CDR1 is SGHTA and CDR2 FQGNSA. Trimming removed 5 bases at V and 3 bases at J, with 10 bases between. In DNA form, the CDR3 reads TGTGCCAGCAGCGCCCGACTGTACACTGAAGCTTTCTTT. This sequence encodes CASSARLYTEAFF. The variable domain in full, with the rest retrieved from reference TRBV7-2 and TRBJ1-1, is GAGVSQSPSNKVTEKGKDVELRCDPISGHTALYWYRQSLGQGLEFLIYFQGNSAPDKSGLPSDRFSAERTGGSVSTLTIQRTQQEDSAVYLCASSARLYTEAFFGQGTRLTVV.

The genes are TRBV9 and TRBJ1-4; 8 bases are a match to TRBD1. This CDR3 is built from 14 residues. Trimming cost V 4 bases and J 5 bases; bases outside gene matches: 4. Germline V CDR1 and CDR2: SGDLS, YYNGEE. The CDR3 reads CASSSTGGNEKLFF. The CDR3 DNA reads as TGTGCCAGCAGCTCCACAGGGGGGAATGAAAAACTGTTTTTT.

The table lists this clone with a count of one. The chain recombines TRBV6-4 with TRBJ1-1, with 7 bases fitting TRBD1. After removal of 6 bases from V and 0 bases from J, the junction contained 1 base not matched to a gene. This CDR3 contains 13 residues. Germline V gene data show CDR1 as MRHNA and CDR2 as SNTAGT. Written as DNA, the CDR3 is TGTGCCAGCAGCAGGGGGGTGAACACTGAAGCTTTCTTT. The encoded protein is CASSRGVNTEAFF.

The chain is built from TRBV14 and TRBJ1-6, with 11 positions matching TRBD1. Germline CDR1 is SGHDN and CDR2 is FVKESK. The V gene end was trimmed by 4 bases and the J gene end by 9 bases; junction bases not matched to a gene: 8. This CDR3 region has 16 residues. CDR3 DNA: TGTGCCAGCAGCCTGGGGGACAGGGGGAAGGGTTCACCCCTCCACTTT. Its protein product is CASSLGDRGKGSPLHF. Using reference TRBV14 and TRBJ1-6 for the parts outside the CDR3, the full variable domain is EAGVTQFPSHSVIEKGQTVTLRCDPISGHDNLYWYRRVMGKEIKFLLHFVKESKQDESGMPNNRFLAERTGGTYSTLKVQPAELEDSGVYFCASSLGDRGKGSPLHFGNGTRLTVT.

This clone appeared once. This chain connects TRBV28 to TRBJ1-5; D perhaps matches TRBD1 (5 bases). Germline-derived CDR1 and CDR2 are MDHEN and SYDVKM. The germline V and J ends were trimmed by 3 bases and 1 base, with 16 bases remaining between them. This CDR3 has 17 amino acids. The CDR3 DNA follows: TGTGCCAGCAGTTTTATGACAGAAGAAATAAGCAATCAGCCCCAGCATTTT. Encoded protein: CASSFMTEEISNQPQHF. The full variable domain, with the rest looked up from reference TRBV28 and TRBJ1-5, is DVKVTQSSRYLVKRTGEKVFLECVQDMDHENMFWYRQDPGLGLRLIYFSYDVKMKEKGDIPEGYSVSREKKERFSLILESASTNQTSMYLCASSFMTEEISNQPQHFGDGTRLSIL.

In DNA, the CDR3 is TGTGCCAGCAGTGCCCCGGGGGGGGCCAAAAACATTCAGTACTTC. Protein: CASSAPGGAKNIQYF. The chain is built from TRBV27 and TRBJ2-4; 8 positions agree with TRBD2. The germline V gene encodes CDR1 MNHEY and CDR2 SMNVEV (reference sequence). The CDR3 extends over 15 amino acids. The J segment lost 1 base and the V segment lost 5 bases, leaving 4 bases of the junction unmatched.